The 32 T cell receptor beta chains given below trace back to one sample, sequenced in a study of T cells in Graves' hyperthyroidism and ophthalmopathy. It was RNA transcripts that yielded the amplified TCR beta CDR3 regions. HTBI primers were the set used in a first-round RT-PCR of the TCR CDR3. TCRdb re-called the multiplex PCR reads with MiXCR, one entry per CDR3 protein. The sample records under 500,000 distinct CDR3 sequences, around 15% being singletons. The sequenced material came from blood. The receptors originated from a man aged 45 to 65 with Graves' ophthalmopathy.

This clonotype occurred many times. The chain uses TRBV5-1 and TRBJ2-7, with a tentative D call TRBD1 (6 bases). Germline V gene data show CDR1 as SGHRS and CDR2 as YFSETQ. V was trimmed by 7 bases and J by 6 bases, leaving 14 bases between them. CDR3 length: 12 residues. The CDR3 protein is CASALLGGEQYF. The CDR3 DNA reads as TGCGCCAGCGCCCTGTTAGGGGGCGAGCAGTACTTC. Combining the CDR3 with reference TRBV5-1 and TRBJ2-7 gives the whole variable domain KAGVTQTPRYLIKTRGQQVTLSCSPISGHRSVSWYQQTPGQGLQFLFEYFSETQRNKGNFPGRFSGRQFSNSRSEMNVSTLELGDSALYLCASALLGGEQYFGPGTRLTVT.

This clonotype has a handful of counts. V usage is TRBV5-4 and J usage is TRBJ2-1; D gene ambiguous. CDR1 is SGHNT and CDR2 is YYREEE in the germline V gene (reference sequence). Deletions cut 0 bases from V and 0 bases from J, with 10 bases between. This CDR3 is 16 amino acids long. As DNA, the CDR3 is TGTGCCAGCAGCTTGGGTTTGACCTCCTCCTACAATGAGCAGTTCTTC. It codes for CASSLGLTSSYNEQFF.

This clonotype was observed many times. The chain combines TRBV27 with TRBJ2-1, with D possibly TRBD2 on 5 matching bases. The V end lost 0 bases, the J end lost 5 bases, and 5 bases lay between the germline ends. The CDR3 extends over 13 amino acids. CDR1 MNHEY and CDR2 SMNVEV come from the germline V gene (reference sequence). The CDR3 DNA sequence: TGTGCCAGCAGTTTATCGAGGGACAATGAGCAGTTCTTC. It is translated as CASSLSRDNEQFF.

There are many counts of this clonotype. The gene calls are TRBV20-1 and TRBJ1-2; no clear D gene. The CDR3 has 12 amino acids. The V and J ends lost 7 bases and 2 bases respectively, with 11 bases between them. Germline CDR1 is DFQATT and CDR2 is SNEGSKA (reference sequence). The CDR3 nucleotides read TGCAGTGTTCGCCTCGACAACTATGGCTACACCTTC. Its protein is CSVRLDNYGYTF.

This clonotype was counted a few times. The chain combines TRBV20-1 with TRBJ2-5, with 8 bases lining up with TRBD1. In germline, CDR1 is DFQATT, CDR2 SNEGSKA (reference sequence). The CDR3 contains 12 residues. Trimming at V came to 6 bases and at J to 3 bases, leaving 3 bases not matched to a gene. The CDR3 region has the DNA TGCAGTGCAGCGACAGGGGAAGAGACCCAGTACTTC. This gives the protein CSAATGEETQYF.

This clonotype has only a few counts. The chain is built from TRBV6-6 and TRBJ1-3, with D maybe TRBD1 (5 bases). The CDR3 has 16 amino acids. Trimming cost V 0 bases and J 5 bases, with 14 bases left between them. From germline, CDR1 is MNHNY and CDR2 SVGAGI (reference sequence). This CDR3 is CASSYSRSGPRNTIYF. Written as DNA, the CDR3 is TGTGCCAGCAGTTACTCGAGGTCAGGGCCAAGAAACACCATATATTTT.

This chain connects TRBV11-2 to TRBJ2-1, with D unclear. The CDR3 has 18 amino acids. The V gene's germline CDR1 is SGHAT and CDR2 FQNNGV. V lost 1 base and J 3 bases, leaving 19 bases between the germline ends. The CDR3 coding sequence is TGTGCCAGCAGCTTAGGACGTTTAGGGCTAAATTTCTACAATGAGCAGTTCTTC. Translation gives CASSLGRLGLNFYNEQFF. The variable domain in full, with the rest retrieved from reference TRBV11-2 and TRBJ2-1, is EAGVAQSPRYKIIEKRQSVAFWCNPISGHATLYWYQQILGQGPKLLIQFQNNGVVDDSQLPKDRFSAERLKGVDSTLKIQPAKLEDSAVYLCASSLGRLGLNFYNEQFFGPGTRLTVL.

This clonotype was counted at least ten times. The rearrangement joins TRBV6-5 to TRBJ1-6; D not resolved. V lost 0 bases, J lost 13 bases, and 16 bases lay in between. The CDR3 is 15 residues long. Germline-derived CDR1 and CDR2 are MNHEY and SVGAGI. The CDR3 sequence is CASSYSWTADSPLHF. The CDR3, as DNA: TGTGCCAGCAGTTACTCTTGGACCGCGGACTCCCCCCTCCACTTT.

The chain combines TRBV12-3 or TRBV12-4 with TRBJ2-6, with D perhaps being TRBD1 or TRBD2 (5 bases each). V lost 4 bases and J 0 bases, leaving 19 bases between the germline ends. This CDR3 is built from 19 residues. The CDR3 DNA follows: TGTGCCAGCAGTTATTGGGCATGGGACGGAGCCTCTGGGGCCAACGTCCTGACTTTC. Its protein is CASSYWAWDGASGANVLTF.

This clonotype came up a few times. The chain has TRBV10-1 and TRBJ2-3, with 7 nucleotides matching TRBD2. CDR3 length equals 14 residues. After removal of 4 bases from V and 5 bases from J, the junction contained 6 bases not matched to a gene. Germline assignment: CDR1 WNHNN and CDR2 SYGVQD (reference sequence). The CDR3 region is CASSAAGAGDTQYF. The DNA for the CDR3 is TGCGCCAGCAGTGCGGCGGGAGCGGGAGATACGCAGTATTTT.

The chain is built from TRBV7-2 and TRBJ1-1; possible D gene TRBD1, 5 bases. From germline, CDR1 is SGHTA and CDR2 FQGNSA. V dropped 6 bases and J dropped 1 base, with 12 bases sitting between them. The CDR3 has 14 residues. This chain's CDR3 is CASRPSGGNTEAFF. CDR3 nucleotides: TGTGCCAGCAGACCGTCGGGGGGGAACACTGAAGCTTTCTTT.

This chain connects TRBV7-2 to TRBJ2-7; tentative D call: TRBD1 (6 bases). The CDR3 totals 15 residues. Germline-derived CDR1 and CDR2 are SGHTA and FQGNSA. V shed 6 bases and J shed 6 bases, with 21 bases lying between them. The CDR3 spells CASRSGSGRGGEQYF. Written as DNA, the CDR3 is TGTGCCAGCAGAAGTGGCAGCGGTAGAGGGGGCGAGCAGTACTTC.

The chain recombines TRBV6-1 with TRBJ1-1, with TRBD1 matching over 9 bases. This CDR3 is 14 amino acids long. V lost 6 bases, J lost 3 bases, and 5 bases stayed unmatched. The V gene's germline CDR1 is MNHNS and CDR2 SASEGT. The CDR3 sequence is CASRVDRGDTEAFF. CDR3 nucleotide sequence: TGTGCCAGCAGGGTGGACAGGGGCGACACTGAAGCTTTCTTT.

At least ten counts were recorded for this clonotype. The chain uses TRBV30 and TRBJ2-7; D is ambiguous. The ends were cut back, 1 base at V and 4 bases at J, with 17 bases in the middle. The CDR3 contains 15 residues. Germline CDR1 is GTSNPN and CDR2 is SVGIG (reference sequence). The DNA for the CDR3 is TGTGCCTGGAGTGGAGACATGATCAAATATTACGAGCAGTACTTC. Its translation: CAWSGDMIKYYEQYF.

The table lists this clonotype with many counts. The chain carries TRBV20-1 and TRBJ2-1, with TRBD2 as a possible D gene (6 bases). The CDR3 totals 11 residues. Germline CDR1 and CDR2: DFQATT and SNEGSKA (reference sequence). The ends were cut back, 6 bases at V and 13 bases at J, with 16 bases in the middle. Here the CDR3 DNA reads TGCAGTGCCTTTAGAGGAGGGCCTCAGTTCTTC. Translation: CSAFRGGPQFF.

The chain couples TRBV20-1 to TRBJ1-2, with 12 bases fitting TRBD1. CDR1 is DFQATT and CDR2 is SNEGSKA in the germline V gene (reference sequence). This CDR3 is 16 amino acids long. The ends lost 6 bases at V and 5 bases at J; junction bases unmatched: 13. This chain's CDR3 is CSATPGQGALIYGYTF. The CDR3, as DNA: TGCAGTGCGACACCGGGACAGGGGGCGCTTATATATGGCTACACCTTC.

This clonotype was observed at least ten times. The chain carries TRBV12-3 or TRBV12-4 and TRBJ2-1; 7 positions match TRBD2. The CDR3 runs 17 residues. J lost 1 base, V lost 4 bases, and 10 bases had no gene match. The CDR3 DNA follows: TGTGCCAGCAGTTCGTTCCTTACTAGCGCATCCTACAATGAGCAGTTCTTC. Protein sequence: CASSSFLTSASYNEQFF.

CDR3 region: CSVEEGQGYTF. CDR3 bases: TGCAGCGTTGAGGAGGGGCAAGGCTACACCTTC. V is TRBV29-1 and J is TRBJ1-2; D is perhaps TRBD1 (5 bases). Germline V lookup: CDR1 SQVTM, CDR2 ANQGSEA. V lost 3 bases and J 8 bases, leaving 10 bases between the germline ends. This CDR3 is built from 11 residues. Based on the CDR3 plus reference TRBV29-1 and TRBJ1-2, the full variable domain is SAVISQKPSRDICQRGTSLTIQCQVDSQVTMMFWYRQQPGQSLTLIATANQGSEATYESGFVIDKFPISRPNLTFSTLTVSNMSPEDSSIYLCSVEEGQGYTFGSGTRLTVV.

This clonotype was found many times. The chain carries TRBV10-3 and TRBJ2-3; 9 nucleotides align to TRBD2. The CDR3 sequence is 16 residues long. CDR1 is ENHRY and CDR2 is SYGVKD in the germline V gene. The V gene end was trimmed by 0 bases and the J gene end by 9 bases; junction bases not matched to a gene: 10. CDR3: CAISESTQAGGSTQYF. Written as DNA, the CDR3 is TGTGCCATCAGTGAGTCGACTCAGGCGGGAGGGAGCACGCAGTATTTT.

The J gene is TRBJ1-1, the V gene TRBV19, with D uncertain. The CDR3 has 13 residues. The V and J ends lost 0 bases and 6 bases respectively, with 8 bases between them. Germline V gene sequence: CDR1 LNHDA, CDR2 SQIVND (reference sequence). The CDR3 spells CASSIDRSAEAFF. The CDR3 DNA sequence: TGTGCCAGTAGTATAGATCGGTCGGCTGAAGCTTTCTTT. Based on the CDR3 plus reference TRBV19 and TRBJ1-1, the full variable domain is DGGITQSPKYLFRKEGQNVTLSCEQNLNHDAMYWYRQDPGQGLRLIYYSQIVNDFQKGDIAEGYSVSREKKESFPLTVTSAQKNPTAFYLCASSIDRSAEAFFGQGTRLTVV.

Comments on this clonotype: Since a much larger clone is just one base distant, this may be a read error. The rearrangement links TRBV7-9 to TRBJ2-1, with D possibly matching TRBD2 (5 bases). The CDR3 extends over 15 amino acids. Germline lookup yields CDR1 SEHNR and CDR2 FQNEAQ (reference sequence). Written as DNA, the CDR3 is TGTGCCAGCAGCCCGGAGAGGGCCAGCTACGATGAGCAGTTCTTC. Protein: CASSPERASYDEQFF. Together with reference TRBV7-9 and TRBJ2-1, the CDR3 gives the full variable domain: DTGVSQNPRHKITKRGQNVTFRCDPISEHNRLYWYRQTLGQGPEFLTYFQNEAQLEKSRLLSDRFSAERPKGSFSTLEIQRTEQGDSAMYLCASSPERASYDEQFFGPGTRLTVL.

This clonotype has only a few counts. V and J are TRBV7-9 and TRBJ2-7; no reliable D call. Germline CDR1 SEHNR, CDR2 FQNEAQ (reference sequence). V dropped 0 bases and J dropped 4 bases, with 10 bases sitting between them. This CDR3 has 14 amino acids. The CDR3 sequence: CASSLAHLGYEQYF. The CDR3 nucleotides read TGTGCCAGCAGCTTAGCCCATTTAGGGTACGAGCAGTACTTC.

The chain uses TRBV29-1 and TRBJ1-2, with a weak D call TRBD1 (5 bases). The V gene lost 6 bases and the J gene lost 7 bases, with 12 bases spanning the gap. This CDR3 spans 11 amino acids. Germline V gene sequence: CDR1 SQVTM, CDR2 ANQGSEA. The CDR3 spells CSVGTTRGYTF. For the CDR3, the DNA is TGCAGCGTAGGGACTACTCGTGGCTACACCTTC.

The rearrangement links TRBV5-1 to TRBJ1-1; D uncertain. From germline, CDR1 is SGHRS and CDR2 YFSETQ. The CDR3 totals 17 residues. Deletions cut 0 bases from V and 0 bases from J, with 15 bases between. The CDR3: CASSLGVGGSLNTEAFF. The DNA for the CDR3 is TGCGCCAGCAGCTTGGGGGTTGGAGGGTCCTTGAACACTGAAGCTTTCTTT.

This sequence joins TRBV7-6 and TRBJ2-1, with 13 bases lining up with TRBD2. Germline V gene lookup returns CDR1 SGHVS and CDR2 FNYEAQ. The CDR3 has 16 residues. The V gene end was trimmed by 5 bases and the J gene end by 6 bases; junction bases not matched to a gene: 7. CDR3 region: CASSTWTSGSPNEQFF. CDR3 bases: TGTGCCAGCAGCACCTGGACTAGCGGGAGCCCCAATGAGCAGTTCTTC.

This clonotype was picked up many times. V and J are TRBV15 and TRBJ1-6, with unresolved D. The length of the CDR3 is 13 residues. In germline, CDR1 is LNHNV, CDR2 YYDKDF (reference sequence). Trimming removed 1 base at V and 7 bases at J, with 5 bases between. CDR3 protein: CATSRAENSPLHF. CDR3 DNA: TGTGCCACCAGCAGAGCAGAGAATTCACCCCTCCACTTT.

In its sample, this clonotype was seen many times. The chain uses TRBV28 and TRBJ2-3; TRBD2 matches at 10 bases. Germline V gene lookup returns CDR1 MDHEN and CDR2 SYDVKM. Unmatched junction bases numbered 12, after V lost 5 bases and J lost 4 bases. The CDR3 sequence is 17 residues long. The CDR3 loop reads CASSGPLAGVSADTQYF. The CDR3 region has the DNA TGTGCCAGCAGTGGACCGCTAGCGGGAGTCTCAGCAGATACGCAGTATTTT.

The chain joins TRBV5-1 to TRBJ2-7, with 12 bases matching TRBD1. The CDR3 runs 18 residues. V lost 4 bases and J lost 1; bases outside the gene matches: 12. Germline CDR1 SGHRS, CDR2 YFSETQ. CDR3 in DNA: TGCGCCAGCAGCCGGGTTCCCCCGGGACAGGGGGCTTCCTACGAGCAGTACTTC. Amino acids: CASSRVPPGQGASYEQYF.

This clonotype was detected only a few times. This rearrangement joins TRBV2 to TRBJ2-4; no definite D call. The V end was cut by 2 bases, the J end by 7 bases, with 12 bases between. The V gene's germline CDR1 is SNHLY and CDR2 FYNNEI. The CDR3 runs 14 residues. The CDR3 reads CASSEYGLGNIQYF. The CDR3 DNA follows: TGTGCCAGCAGTGAATATGGGCTCGGGAACATTCAGTACTTC.

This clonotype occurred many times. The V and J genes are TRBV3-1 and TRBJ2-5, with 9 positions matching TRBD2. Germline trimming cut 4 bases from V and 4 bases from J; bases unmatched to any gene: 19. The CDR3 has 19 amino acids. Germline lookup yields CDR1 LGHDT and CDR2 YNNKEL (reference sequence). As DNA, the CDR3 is TGTGCCAGCAGCCCCGGGGGGCTCTCCATAGCGGGAGTCGGAGAGACCCAGTACTTC. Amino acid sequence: CASSPGGLSIAGVGETQYF.

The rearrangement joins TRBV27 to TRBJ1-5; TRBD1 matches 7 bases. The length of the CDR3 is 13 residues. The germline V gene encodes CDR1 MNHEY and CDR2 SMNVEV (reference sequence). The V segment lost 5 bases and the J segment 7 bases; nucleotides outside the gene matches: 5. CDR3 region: CASSPTRGQPQHF. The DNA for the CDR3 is TGTGCCAGCAGTCCCACCAGGGGGCAGCCCCAGCATTTT.

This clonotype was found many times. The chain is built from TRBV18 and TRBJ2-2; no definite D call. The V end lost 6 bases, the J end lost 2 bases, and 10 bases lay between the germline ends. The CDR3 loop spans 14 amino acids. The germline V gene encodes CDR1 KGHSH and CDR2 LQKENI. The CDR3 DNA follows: TGTGCCAGCTCGAGGCCAGGCAACACCGGGGAGCTGTTTTTT. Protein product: CASSRPGNTGELFF.